This T cell receptor beta chain came from a study of chemoradiotherapy in HPV16-positive cancers. Study at large: Functional T-cell assays on a couple of HPV16-positive patients' cells defined candidate HPV-specific clones and common TCR motifs.

This clone was seen once. Antigen specificity is unknown. Unmatched junction bases numbered 10, after V lost 0 bases and J lost 5 bases. Germline-derived CDR1 and CDR2 are SGHKS and YYEKEE (reference sequence). The CDR3 has 17 amino acids. Samples were taken several times over chemoradiotherapy. Study observations and caveats: Non-HPV-specific T cells did not expand in tumors during treatment, whereas candidate HPV-specific clones and E7-related motifs did. HPV-responsive T-cell expansion during chemoradiotherapy was linked to improved recurrence-free survival in HPV16-positive patients.

Assay: immunoSEQ multiplex PCR; the TCRdb copy retains only in-frame clones and omits some. The sample shows over 8,500 clones, 80% to 90% of them seen only once. V and J are TRBV5-5 and TRBJ2-3, with 9 positions matching TRBD2. This specimen consisted of tumor tissue, obtained from a patient who underwent chemoradiotherapy. The sequence derives from a human donor with HPV-associated anogenital cancer. The CDR3 protein is CASSLGRGGGAIDTQYF. In DNA, the CDR3 is TGTGCCAGCAGCTTGGGTCGTGGCGGGGGGGCCATAGATACGCAGTATTTT.